These T cell receptor beta chains were read from a single sample in a study of T cell responses to AZD1222 COVID-19 vaccine. The data were produced by immunoSEQ multiplex PCR, yet TCRdb's version contains in-frame clones alone and is incomplete. Here the sample spans around 150,000 clones, roughly 94% being singletons. The starting material was peripheral blood, obtained on day 0 of AZD1222 vaccination. Every receptor here comes from an adult in good health. The CDR3 runs from the conserved cysteine through the conserved F or W. D genes are given only for firm matches. A clone size is listed for some rows: how often the clone was seen (once, few, many), or a class if it is expanded.

j_gene	abundance	d_gene	v_gene	CDR3aa	CDR3nt
TRBJ2-3	-	TRBD2	TRBV5-1	CASSLGAGGAGAQYF	TGCGCCAGCAGCTTGGGGGCGGGGGGGGCTGGGGCGCAGTATTTT
TRBJ2-5	-	TRBD1	TRBV29-1	CSANRDRGRETQYF	TGCAGCGCAAACCGGGACAGGGGGCGGGAGACCCAGTACTTC
TRBJ1-2	-	-	TRBV4-1	CASSPGQKTYGYTF	TGCGCCAGCAGTCCCGGGCAGAAGACTTATGGCTACACCTTC
TRBJ2-2	-	TRBD1	TRBV19	CASRGDSYTGELFF	TGTGCCAGTAGGGGGGACAGCTACACCGGGGAGCTGTTTTTT
TRBJ1-6	-	TRBD1	TRBV5-6	CASSLTGTVNSPLHF	TGTGCCAGCAGCTTAACCGGGACAGTCAATTCACCCCTCCACTTT
TRBJ1-1	once	-	TRBV10-3	CAISSAGHPNTEAFF	TGTGCCATCAGTTCCGCGGGACACCCGAACACTGAAGCTTTCTTT
TRBJ1-2	-	-	TRBV27	CASSPQSIRQVGGYGYTF	TGTGCCAGCAGCCCTCAGTCGATAAGACAGGTGGGGGGCTATGGCTACACCTTC
TRBJ1-2	-	TRBD1	TRBV11-2	CASSSWHRDRGSSYGYTF	TGTGCCAGCAGCTCCTGGCACCGGGACAGGGGTTCCTCCTATGGCTACACCTTC
TRBJ1-2	-	-	TRBV19	CASASGFDVYGYTF	TGTGCCAGCGCCTCAGGGTTCGATGTTTATGGCTACACCTTC
TRBJ1-2	-	TRBD1	TRBV28	CASNTGDSYGYTF	TGTGCCAGCAATACAGGGGATAGCTATGGCTACACCTTC
TRBJ1-1	once	-	TRBV4-1	CASALEVMNTEAFF	TGCGCCAGCGCCTTAGAGGTCATGAACACTGAAGCTTTCTTT
TRBJ1-6	-	-	TRBV27	CASSLLIPSRFGFNSPLHF	TGTGCCAGCAGTTTGTTAATCCCGAGTCGGTTTGGGTTTAATTCACCCCTCCACTTT
TRBJ2-2	-	TRBD1	TRBV19	CASRDGTGPYSNTGELFF	TGTGCCAGTAGGGACGGGACAGGGCCTTATTCGAACACCGGGGAGCTGTTTTTT
TRBJ1-2	-	TRBD1	TRBV7-6	CASSRSAGTALYGYTF	TGTGCCAGCAGCCGATCTGCCGGGACAGCCCTCTATGGCTACACCTTC
TRBJ2-3	-	-	TRBV7-8	CASSSSRGPWGTDTQYF	TGTGCCAGCAGCTCCTCACGGGGCCCTTGGGGCACAGATACGCAGTATTTT
TRBJ2-2	once	-	TRBV7-2	CASSYRQAANTGELFF	TGTGCCAGCAGTTACCGACAGGCTGCAAACACCGGGGAGCTGTTTTTT
TRBJ1-1	-	TRBD1	TRBV9	CASSPGDRATEAFF	TGTGCCAGCAGCCCAGGGGACAGGGCGACTGAAGCTTTCTTT
TRBJ1-1	-	TRBD1	TRBV7-2	CASSSHSGGGTEAFF	TGTGCCAGCAGCAGTCACTCAGGGGGAGGCACTGAAGCTTTCTTT
TRBJ2-2	-	-	TRBV4-1	CASSQGWRGFGGELFF	TGCGCCAGCAGCCAAGGATGGCGGGGCTTCGGCGGGGAGCTGTTTTTT
TRBJ2-1	-	TRBD1	TRBV19	CASRRWDRDGNEQFF	TGTGCCAGTAGGCGTTGGGACAGGGATGGAAATGAGCAGTTCTTC
TRBJ2-6	-	-	TRBV6-4	CASSDSGASGANVLTF	TGTGCCAGCAGTGATTCTGGGGCCTCTGGGGCCAACGTCCTGACTTTC
TRBJ2-4	-	-	TRBV7-6	CASSLSRGFGAAKNIQYF	TGTGCCAGCAGCTTAAGCAGGGGCTTTGGAGCGGCCAAAAACATTCAGTACTTC
TRBJ2-3	-	-	TRBV2	CASSMSRGSTDTQYF	TGTGCCAGCAGTATGAGTAGGGGGAGCACAGATACGCAGTATTTT
TRBJ1-1	-	-	TRBV7-2	CASSFLTPNTEAFF	TGTGCCAGCAGCTTCCTAACTCCCAACACTGAAGCTTTCTTT
TRBJ2-3	-	-	TRBV7-6	CASSRSGSTDTQYF	TGTGCCAGCAGCCGAAGCGGTAGCACAGATACGCAGTATTTT
TRBJ1-3	-	-	TRBV28	CASSSGPLPSGNTIYF	TGTGCCAGCAGTTCGGGACCCTTGCCTTCTGGAAACACCATATATTTT
TRBJ1-1	-	TRBD1	TRBV4-3	CASSHLPRGAGGWTEAFF	TGCGCCAGCAGCCACCTCCCCAGGGGGGCAGGAGGTTGGACTGAAGCTTTCTTT